This TCR beta chain appears in the sequencing data of a study of OX40 agonist ivuxolimab in advanced cancers. About the full investigation: Ivuxolimab, which targeted the costimulatory receptor OX40 (CD134), was an agonistic, fully human IgG2 monoclonal antibody. Intravenous ivuxolimab was administered to patients every 2 weeks at six dose levels: 0.01, 0.1, 0.3, 1.5, 3 and 10 mg/kg. Of the approximately 50 dose-escalation patients, hepatocellular carcinoma was present in approximately 20, melanoma in roughly 15, renal cell carcinoma in 9 and head and neck cancer in 9. In the dose-escalation cohort, 82.7% of patients were male, and the mean age was approximately 60 years, with a range of about 20 to 79. Patients were allowed to have had prior anti-PD-1, anti-PD-L1 or anti-CTLA-4 therapy, and around 43% of the dose-escalation patients had been treated with checkpoint inhibitors. Partial responses occurred in three dose-escalation patients: two with cutaneous melanoma and one with hepatocellular carcinoma. Peripheral TCRbeta sequencing was intended to test whether TCR sequence diversity was altered and clonal T-cell expansion was caused by ivuxolimab. The paper describes the monotherapy dose-escalation part (N = 52 patients) of the phase I trial of ivuxolimab. On the study overall, not on this receptor specifically: At doses of 0.1 to 3.0 mg/kg, clonal expansion of both CD4+ and CD8+ T cells in blood was seen between baseline and week 6. Partial responders in the 0.1-3.0 mg/kg groups had among the lowest normalized peripheral clonal expansion, especially among CD8+ T cells. Antigen specificity was not determined for the clonally expanded peripheral T cells. After ivuxolimab, more expanded clones were found on average in CD8+ T cells than in CD4+ T cells. Low levels of normalized T-cell clonal expansion were also shown by some nonresponding patients.

Genomic DNA was extracted from sorted cells for sequencing of the TCRbeta CDR3 region. The immunoSEQ Assay was used for sequencing of TCRbeta CDR3 regions. Held by TCRdb, this immuneACCESS table contains in-frame sequences only and omits some clones. Under half of the omission traces to an unresolved V gene where checked; the cause of the rest is unknown. This sample gives around 100,000 clones in total; approximately 92% of them show up just once. The top ten clonotypes cover under 0.4% of the sample. This clone is a singleton in its sample. This receptor's antigen is unknown. The sample holds no much larger clone one base away, and base qualities are not on file. Patients with a history of autoimmune disease or receiving systemic immunosuppression were excluded from the trial. In every dose cohort, peripheral blood was drawn for TCR sequencing at baseline, cycle 4 day 1, and cycle 7 day 1. Samples came from an open-label, multicenter, first-in-human phase I dose-escalation trial of ivuxolimab. The trial enrolled adults with locally advanced or metastatic head and neck squamous cell, hepatocellular, melanoma or renal cell carcinoma. Before TCR sequencing, CD4+ and CD8+ T cells were separately sorted from peripheral blood.

Reading from cysteine to phenylalanine, the CDR3 counts 19 amino acids. The only DNA kept is the CDR3, 57 bases in frame from the first base. Trimmed from V: 3 bases; trimmed from J: 4 bases; junction bases lacking a gene match: 15. CDR1 and CDR2 were assigned from the germline V gene as MDHEN and SYDVKM. The rearrangement joined TRBV28 to TRBJ2-6, and TRBD2 matches 7 of the central bases. The material was CD4+ or CD8+ T cells sorted from blood, obtained in a trial of the OX40 agonist ivuxolimab. The sequence derives from an adult with an advanced solid tumor such as melanoma, head and neck, liver or kidney cancer. The DNA reads TGTGCCAGCAGTTTTATTGGGGCGGGAGTCCCCAGAGGGGCCAACGTCCTGACTTTC. Its protein product is CASSFIGAGVPRGANVLTF.